The rows below give T cell receptor beta chains drawn from one sample of a study of blood T cell repertoires in COVID-19. The protocol was immunoSEQ multiplex PCR, while the TCRdb copy is restricted to in-frame clones and leaves out a portion. This table holds approximately 56,000 clones, around four fifths found once. Sequencing used peripheral blood. The origin of the receptors is a man between 70 and 80 years old with active COVID-19. Each CDR3 is given with its conserved first and last residue. A D gene is named only where the DNA matches it firmly. Some rows mark clone size as missing; the rest say once, few, many or name a class of expanded clone.

j_call v_call clone_size d_call cdr3_aa cdr3_nt
TRBJ2-7 TRBV5-6 NA TRBD2 CASSQGVQRGTYEQYF TGTGCCAGCAGCCAAGGTGTACAGCGGGGCACCTACGAGCAGTACTTC
TRBJ1-4 TRBV4-2 NA NA CASSQGGWGLNEKLFF TGTGCCAGCAGCCAAGGCGGGTGGGGATTAAATGAAAAACTGTTTTTT
TRBJ2-7 TRBV6-6 NA TRBD1 CASSGQGGHYEQYF TGTGCCAGCAGTGGACAGGGCGGACACTACGAGCAGTACTTC
TRBJ2-2 TRBV4-1 few TRBD2 CASSHATSGGYTGELFF TGCGCCAGCAGCCATGCGACTAGCGGGGGTTACACCGGGGAGCTGTTTTTT
TRBJ1-1 TRBV2 few NA CARKGEVMNTEAFF TGTGCCAGGAAGGGGGAAGTCATGAACACTGAAGCTTTCTTT
TRBJ2-3 TRBV7-9 NA TRBD1 CASRGQGGTDTQYF TGTGCCAGCAGGGGACAGGGTGGCACAGATACGCAGTATTTT
TRBJ1-6 TRBV9 NA TRBD1 CASSVDQGALNSPLHF TGTGCCAGCAGCGTAGATCAGGGGGCGCTAAATTCACCCCTCCACTTT
TRBJ1-5 TRBV9 NA NA CASSARQGGPPQHF TGTGCCAGCAGCGCCAGACAAGGCGGGCCGCCCCAGCATTTT
TRBJ1-1 TRBV19 NA TRBD1 CASSTDRDTEAFF TGTGCCAGTAGTACGGACAGGGACACTGAAGCTTTCTTT
TRBJ1-2 TRBV3-1/TRBV3-2 NA NA CASSQGGHYGYTF TGTGCCAGCAGCCAGGGGGGACACTATGGCTACACCTTC
TRBJ2-7 TRBV9 NA TRBD1 CASSVSTGKAYEQYF TGTGCCAGCAGCGTATCGACAGGGAAAGCCTACGAGCAGTACTTC
TRBJ1-1 TRBV10-3 NA NA CAISESETPNTEAFF TGTGCCATCAGTGAGTCAGAGACACCGAACACTGAAGCTTTCTTT
TRBJ1-2 TRBV11-2 NA NA CASSSLDTGSGYGYTF TGTGCCAGCAGCTCCCTGGATACGGGGTCGGGCTATGGCTACACCTTC
TRBJ2-5 TRBV5-1 NA NA CASSHRGLETQYF TGCGCCAGCAGCCATCGAGGGTTGGAGACCCAGTACTTC
TRBJ1-2 TRBV12-3/TRBV12-4 NA NA CASGQFSNYGYTF TGTGCCAGCGGACAGTTTTCTAACTATGGCTACACCTTC
TRBJ2-7 TRBV5-5 NA NA CASSVQGGEQYF TGTGCCAGCAGCGTACAGGGTGGCGAGCAGTACTTC
TRBJ1-1 TRBV10-3 NA NA CAIRETAQGLTTNTEAFF TGTGCCATCAGAGAGACGGCGCAGGGTTTAACGACGAACACTGAAGCTTTCTTT
TRBJ2-6 TRBV30 medium-sized NA CAWSVLGSGANVLTF TGTGCCTGGAGTGTACTAGGGTCTGGGGCCAACGTCCTGACTTTC
TRBJ2-3 TRBV7-6 NA TRBD2 CASSFGTSGGAADTQYF TGTGCCAGCAGCTTTGGGACTAGCGGGGGGGCTGCAGATACGCAGTATTTT
TRBJ2-5 TRBV7-6 NA NA CASSAYPSGTQYF TGTGCCAGCAGCGCCTACCCCAGCGGGACCCAGTACTTC
TRBJ1-5 TRBV6-1 few NA CASSDGTYLSNQPQHF TGTGCCAGCAGTGATGGGACATACCTTAGCAATCAGCCCCAGCATTTT
TRBJ2-1 TRBV7-3 NA NA CASSPTRAGNNEQFF TGTGCCAGCAGCCCCACAAGGGCGGGGAACAATGAGCAGTTCTTC
TRBJ2-3 TRBV6-2/TRBV6-3 NA NA CASSYDPLRGTDTQYF TGTGCCAGCAGTTACGATCCCCTCCGGGGCACAGATACGCAGTATTTT
TRBJ1-6 TRBV7-2 NA NA CASSIRGQATNSPLHF TGTGCCAGCAGCATCAGGGGCCAAGCGACTAATTCACCCCTCCACTTT
TRBJ2-2 TRBV19 NA TRBD1 CASSPGQGSWNTGELFF TGTGCCAGTAGTCCTGGACAGGGGTCCTGGAACACCGGGGAGCTGTTTTTT
TRBJ2-5 TRBV19 NA TRBD1 CASTIGQGVGETQYF TGTGCCAGTACCATCGGACAGGGGGTGGGGGAGACCCAGTACTTC
TRBJ1-1 TRBV7-2 NA NA CASSFGQANTEAFF TGTGCCAGCAGCTTCGGACAAGCAAACACTGAAGCTTTCTTT
TRBJ1-5 TRBV18 NA TRBD1 CASSGDRDQPQHF TGTGCCAGCTCAGGGGACAGGGATCAGCCCCAGCATTTT
TRBJ2-1 TRBV5-1 NA TRBD1 CASSLVSGTGHNEQFF TGCGCCAGCAGCTTGGTGTCCGGGACAGGGCACAATGAGCAGTTCTTC
TRBJ2-3 TRBV7-3 NA TRBD2 CASSLQSGGAADTQYF TGTGCCAGCAGCTTACAGTCGGGGGGGGCCGCAGATACGCAGTATTTT
TRBJ1-5 TRBV15 NA TRBD1 CATSRDSRGDQPQHF TGTGCCACCAGCAGAGATTCCAGGGGGGATCAGCCCCAGCATTTT
TRBJ1-5 TRBV2 once TRBD1 CASSFGQGAGQPQHF TGTGCCAGCAGTTTCGGTCAGGGGGCGGGTCAGCCCCAGCATTTT
TRBJ2-3 TRBV6-2/TRBV6-3 few NA CASSYSGKLTGLRIDTQYF TGTGCCAGCAGTTACTCCGGAAAATTAACAGGGTTACGGATAGATACGCAGTATTTT
TRBJ1-6 TRBV19 once TRBD1 CASSIVGGGNSPLHF TGTGCCAGTAGTATAGTTGGAGGGGGCAATTCACCCCTCCACTTT
TRBJ1-5 TRBV2 NA NA CASSEGRDNQPQHF TGTGCCAGCAGTGAGGGCAGGGACAATCAGCCCCAGCATTTT
TRBJ1-1 TRBV6-2/TRBV6-3 NA TRBD1 CASSLRGTGDAFF TGTGCCAGCAGTTTACGCGGGACAGGGGACGCTTTCTTT
TRBJ1-2 TRBV28 NA NA CASSLGAGGYTF TGTGCCAGCAGTTTGGGGGCAGGTGGCTACACCTTC
TRBJ1-2 TRBV5-1 NA TRBD1 CASSLQGADYGYTF TGCGCCAGCAGCTTGCAGGGGGCGGACTATGGCTACACCTTC
TRBJ1-1 TRBV3-1/TRBV3-2 NA NA CASSQRVREAFF TGTGCCAGCAGCCAGCGGGTTCGGGAAGCTTTCTTT
TRBJ1-1 TRBV14 NA TRBD1 CASSQDRENTEAFF TGTGCCAGCAGCCAGGACAGGGAGAACACTGAAGCTTTCTTT
TRBJ2-2 TRBV28 NA NA CASTGAVNTGELFF TGTGCCAGCACAGGGGCGGTGAACACCGGGGAGCTGTTTTTT
TRBJ1-1 TRBV2 NA TRBD1 CASSELGTGNEAFF TGTGCCAGCAGTGAATTGGGGACAGGGAATGAAGCTTTCTTT
TRBJ1-2 TRBV4-3 NA NA CASSLRVEGYGYTF TGCGCCAGCAGCCTCCGGGTCGAGGGCTATGGCTACACCTTC
TRBJ2-2 TRBV7-3 NA NA CASSSDKNTGELFF TGTGCCAGCAGTTCCGACAAGAACACCGGGGAGCTGTTTTTT
TRBJ1-1 TRBV10-3 NA NA CAISLTGENTEAFF TGTGCCATCAGTTTGACAGGAGAAAACACTGAAGCTTTCTTT
TRBJ1-3 TRBV27 NA NA CASSLLGARGNTIYF TGTGCCAGCAGTTTACTGGGGGCGCGAGGAAACACCATATATTTT
TRBJ1-3 TRBV5-4 NA TRBD1 CASSRGQGAGLSGNTIYF TGTGCCAGCAGCAGGGGACAGGGGGCGGGTCTCTCTGGAAACACCATATATTTT
TRBJ1-1 TRBV4-3 once NA CASSPRQVLRSTEAFF TGCGCCAGCAGCCCACGACAGGTCCTACGGAGCACTGAAGCTTTCTTT
TRBJ1-6 TRBV19 NA TRBD1 CASSMGQGINSPLHF TGTGCCAGTAGTATGGGACAGGGGATTAATTCACCCCTCCACTTT
TRBJ2-2 TRBV5-6 NA TRBD1 CASSGTGTGAPGELFF TGTGCCAGCAGCGGCACCGGGACAGGGGCGCCCGGGGAGCTGTTTTTT
TRBJ2-1 TRBV9 NA TRBD1 CASSAGTGVINEQFF TGTGCCAGCAGCGCTGGGACAGGAGTTATCAATGAGCAGTTCTTC
TRBJ2-1 TRBV27 NA NA CATRGASAYNEQFF TGTGCCACCAGAGGGGCTAGCGCCTACAATGAGCAGTTCTTC
TRBJ2-2 TRBV4-1 few NA CASSQVQGGGELFF TGCGCCAGCAGCCAAGTTCAGGGTGGCGGGGAGCTGTTTTTT
TRBJ2-3 TRBV4-1 NA NA CASSQATGTGDTQYF TGCGCCAGCAGCCAAGCGACAGGGACTGGAGATACGCAGTATTTT
TRBJ2-7 TRBV3-1/TRBV3-2 once NA CASSQVSHSSYEQYF TGTGCCAGCAGCCAAGTTTCTCACAGCTCCTACGAGCAGTACTTC
TRBJ1-5 TRBV3-1/TRBV3-2 NA NA CASSQDGGAFPQHF TGTGCCAGCAGCCAAGATGGGGGGGCTTTTCCCCAGCATTTT
TRBJ1-1 TRBV27 NA NA CASSFSSENTEAFF TGTGCCAGCAGTTTCTCCAGCGAGAACACTGAAGCTTTCTTT